The TCR beta chain described here comes from a study of blood T cell repertoires in COVID-19. As for the study in general: T cells, B-cell-depleted T cells, or PBMCs supplied cDNA or gDNA.

The table came from immunoSEQ multiplex PCR; TCRdb's copy has only in-frame clones and leaves some out. The data hold more than 90,000 clones, with approximately 79% observed a single time. The CDR3 is 20 residues long. Trimming cost V 3 bases and J 3 bases; bases outside gene matches: 20. Germline V lookup: CDR1 ENHRY, CDR2 SYGVKD. This TCR was recovered from a man aged 50-60 years with acute or convalescent COVID-19. The sequenced sample consisted of peripheral blood. This rearrangement joins TRBV10-3 to TRBJ1-1; 9 nucleotides agree with TRBD1. CDR3 residues: CAISDWETGGRVYRDTEAFF. The CDR3 nucleotides read TGTGCCATCAGTGATTGGGAGACAGGGGGTAGAGTTTATAGGGACACTGAAGCTTTCTTT.